A selection of T cell receptor beta chains follows, all from one sample in a study of blood T cells in healthy people across ages. Each CDR3 protein gets one entry after TCRdb re-called the 5' RACE reads with MiXCR. The data hold roughly 800,000 distinct CDR3 sequences, with about 62% observed a single time. Source material: blood. All receptors derive from a man aged 25-45 years in good health. The CDR3 runs from the conserved cysteine through the conserved F or W. A D gene is named only where the DNA matches it firmly. The size field is filled for only some rows; it gives once, few, many or a size class.

CDR3nt,CDR3aa,v_gene,len,j_gene,d_gene,abundance
TGTGCCAGCAGCCTAATACTAGAAAGGGGGGCCCAGTACTTC,CASSLILERGAQYF,TRBV6-5,14,TRBJ2-5,-,-
TGTGCCAGCAGCTCCCGACTAGCGGGGGTCAATGAGCAGTTCTTC,CASSSRLAGVNEQFF,TRBV7-9,15,TRBJ2-1,TRBD2,-
TGCGCCAGCAGCCAAGCAATTCAGGGGAAGAGCTCCTACAATGAGCAGTTCTTC,CASSQAIQGKSSYNEQFF,TRBV4-3,18,TRBJ2-1,-,-
TGTGCCAGCAGCATCCTAGCGGGGGAGGATACGCAGTATTTT,CASSILAGEDTQYF,TRBV12-3/TRBV12-4,14,TRBJ2-3,TRBD2,few
TGCGCCAGCAGTCGGGACAGGGGAGGAGGACGTGGCTACACCTTC,CASSRDRGGGRGYTF,TRBV4-1,15,TRBJ1-2,TRBD1,few
TGCAGCGTCGACCCGGGACAGGGGCGATACGAGCAGTACTTC,CSVDPGQGRYEQYF,TRBV29-1,14,TRBJ2-7,TRBD1,-
TGTGCCAGCAGTAGAGAGGTCGGAGATACGCAGTATTTT,CASSREVGDTQYF,TRBV12-3/TRBV12-4,13,TRBJ2-3,-,-
TGTGCCAGCAGCCAAGAGCCTAGCGGCCACTTAAGCAATGAGCAGTTCTTC,CASSQEPSGHLSNEQFF,TRBV4-2,17,TRBJ2-1,TRBD2,-
TGTGCCAGCAGCCAAGATCGGGAGGGGTCCTACAATGAGCAGTTCTTC,CASSQDREGSYNEQFF,TRBV3-1,16,TRBJ2-1,TRBD2,-
TGTGCCAGCAGCCAAGCCAGGCCGAGCACAGATACGCAGTATTTT,CASSQARPSTDTQYF,TRBV4-2,15,TRBJ2-3,-,few
TGTGCCAGCGTCGGGACTAGAGTCGATGAGCAGTTCTTC,CASVGTRVDEQFF,TRBV6-5,13,TRBJ2-1,TRBD2,-
TGCAGTGCTGCGTCCCCTAGCGGGGGCCCCGATACGCAGTATTTT,CSAASPSGGPDTQYF,TRBV20-1,15,TRBJ2-3,TRBD2,few
TGTGCCAGCAGCAAGGGGGTCTCCTATAATTCACCCCTCCACTTT,CASSKGVSYNSPLHF,TRBV21-1,15,TRBJ1-6,-,once
TGTGCCAGCAGCCAAGTTCTGACTAGCGGGAGCGATTCGCAGTATTTT,CASSQVLTSGSDSQYF,TRBV27,16,TRBJ2-3,TRBD2,-
TGCAGTGCTAGAGATCCGGTCGGAGCCTATGGCTACACCTTC,CSARDPVGAYGYTF,TRBV20-1,14,TRBJ1-2,-,-
TGTGCCAGCAGCCCCTCTGGGAGTGGAACTGAAGCTTTCTTT,CASSPSGSGTEAFF,TRBV7-9,14,TRBJ1-1,-,-
TGTGCCAGCAGGACCTCAGGGGCATCCTACGAGCAGTACTTC,CASRTSGASYEQYF,TRBV28,14,TRBJ2-7,-,-
TGCGCCAGCAGCCCGCCGGGACAGGGGTTGTTCCGCTATGGCTACACCTTC,CASSPPGQGLFRYGYTF,TRBV5-1,17,TRBJ1-2,TRBD1,-
TGTGCCAGCAGTTCGTTAGCGGTTACTAGCACAGATACGCAGTATTTT,CASSSLAVTSTDTQYF,TRBV6-2/TRBV6-3,16,TRBJ2-3,-,-
TGTGCCAGCAGTTTCCCGAACCTAGCGAGACACAATGAGCAGTTCTTC,CASSFPNLARHNEQFF,TRBV28,16,TRBJ2-1,-,few
TGTGCCAGCAGTTCAGGGGGCTTTTTGTACGAGCAGTACTTC,CASSSGGFLYEQYF,TRBV27,14,TRBJ2-7,TRBD1,few
TGTGCCAGCTCACCACCGGGGGGCCCTGAAGCTTTCTTT,CASSPPGGPEAFF,TRBV18,13,TRBJ1-1,-,-
TGTGCCAGCAGCCGCCCCGAAGAGACCCAGTACTTC,CASSRPEETQYF,TRBV7-2,12,TRBJ2-5,-,-
TGCGCCAGCAGCTTTGAGGGAAACTCCTACAATGAGCAGTACTTC,CASSFEGNSYNEQYF,TRBV5-1,15,TRBJ2-7,-,-
TGTGCCAGCCAAGGGGGTACAGCCGATGGCTACACCTTC,CASQGGTADGYTF,TRBV6-6,13,TRBJ1-2,-,few
TGCAGTGCCCGATACGTGGGGGAAAATACGCAGTATTTT,CSARYVGENTQYF,TRBV20-1,13,TRBJ2-3,-,-
TGTGCCAGCAGTTACGTCTGGGACAGGAACTCTGGGGCCAACGTCCTGACTTTC,CASSYVWDRNSGANVLTF,TRBV6-5,18,TRBJ2-6,TRBD1,-
TGTGCCAGCAGCTCCCAATTGCTAGCGGGAGGTCATGATACGCAGTATTTT,CASSSQLLAGGHDTQYF,TRBV7-2,17,TRBJ2-3,TRBD2,-
TGTGCCAGCAGCGGAACTGGGGGTTCCTATGGCTACACCTTC,CASSGTGGSYGYTF,TRBV7-9,14,TRBJ1-2,-,few
TGTGCCAGCAGTTCTCCGGGACACGAGATGGGGGGCTACACCTTC,CASSSPGHEMGGYTF,TRBV6-5,15,TRBJ1-2,-,-
TGTGCCAGCAGTTACTCTGGCGGGGGACCGTACAATGAGCAGTTCTTC,CASSYSGGGPYNEQFF,TRBV6-5,16,TRBJ2-1,TRBD2,few
TGTGCCAGTAGCAAACTAGACCAAGAGACCCAGTACTTC,CASSKLDQETQYF,TRBV19,13,TRBJ2-5,-,few
TGTGCCAGCAGGACCGGGACTATCGAGATCAATACGCAGTATTTT,CASRTGTIEINTQYF,TRBV6-5,15,TRBJ2-3,TRBD2,few
TGTGCCAGCAGCTTAAGTGAGCGGCTCTACAATGAGCAGTACTTC,CASSLSERLYNEQYF,TRBV7-2,15,TRBJ2-7,-,-
TGTGCCAGCCGTAGCGGGCCCGAGCAGTACTTC,CASRSGPEQYF,TRBV3-1,11,TRBJ2-7,TRBD2,-
TGCAGCGTTGAAGAAGGACTAGCGGGTGTAAATGAGCAGTTCTTC,CSVEEGLAGVNEQFF,TRBV29-1,15,TRBJ2-1,TRBD2,few
TGCAGTGCTAGCGAGGGAGTAGGGGAGACCCAGTACTTC,CSASEGVGETQYF,TRBV20-1,13,TRBJ2-5,-,-
TGTGCCAGCGCTCCTGGACACCAGATGGTAGATACGCAGTATTTT,CASAPGHQMVDTQYF,TRBV7-3,15,TRBJ2-3,-,-
TGTGCCAGCGAGGGAGACAGGGTCCGGCATGGCTACACCTTC,CASEGDRVRHGYTF,TRBV2,14,TRBJ1-2,TRBD1,-
TGTGCCAGCAGCTTAGGCCCTAGCCCCCAGTCGGCCCAGTACTTC,CASSLGPSPQSAQYF,TRBV7-2,15,TRBJ2-5,-,few
TGTGCCAGCAGCAATAGCGGGGGGGCCTCAGATACGCAGTATTTT,CASSNSGGASDTQYF,TRBV7-9,15,TRBJ2-3,TRBD2,-
TGTGCCACCAGCAGAGCAAAAACCTCTAGTAGTACGCAGTATTTT,CATSRAKTSSSTQYF,TRBV15,15,TRBJ2-3,-,few
TGCAGTGCAAAAGACCGACAGGGCTTCCCCTCTAACTATGGCTACACCTTC,CSAKDRQGFPSNYGYTF,TRBV20-1,17,TRBJ1-2,TRBD1,few
TGCGCCAGCAGCCCCGCGGACTACTACCAAGAGACCCAGTACTTC,CASSPADYYQETQYF,TRBV4-1,15,TRBJ2-5,-,-
TGTGCCAGTAGTATGGGGGCGACAGTCGTCTCTGGGGCCAACGTCCTGACTTTC,CASSMGATVVSGANVLTF,TRBV19,18,TRBJ2-6,-,-
TGTGCCAGCAGCTCGGACATGGGCTATGGCTACACCTTC,CASSSDMGYGYTF,TRBV7-2,13,TRBJ1-2,-,few
TGCAGTGCTAGAGATCAAGGGGACACCTACGAGCAGTACTTC,CSARDQGDTYEQYF,TRBV20-1,14,TRBJ2-7,-,-
TGTGCCAGCAGTTATACCAGCGGGACGACCTACGAGCAGTACTTC,CASSYTSGTTYEQYF,TRBV27,15,TRBJ2-7,TRBD2,-
TGTGCCACTCATAGGGAGGTCCAGGGGGGTGAGCAGTTCTTC,CATHREVQGGEQFF,TRBV6-6,14,TRBJ2-1,-,-
TGTGCCAGCAGTTTACCCCAGGGGTATAGCACAGATACGCAGTATTTT,CASSLPQGYSTDTQYF,TRBV12-3/TRBV12-4,16,TRBJ2-3,-,once
TGTGCTAGTGCGGGGGGAATGTGGCAGCCCCAGCATTTT,CASAGGMWQPQHF,TRBV12-5,13,TRBJ1-5,-,-
TGTGCCAGCAGCGTCAAGATCAATGTCGCGGGAGGTCCCTACAATGAGCAGTTCTTC,CASSVKINVAGGPYNEQFF,TRBV4-2,19,TRBJ2-1,TRBD2,-
TGTGCCAGCAGCGTCTCCGGGGACTCCTACGAGCAGTACTTC,CASSVSGDSYEQYF,TRBV7-3,14,TRBJ2-7,-,-
TGCGCCAGCAGCATGGCGGGGACAGGGGTCTACAATGAGCAGTTCTTC,CASSMAGTGVYNEQFF,TRBV5-1,16,TRBJ2-1,TRBD1,-
TGTGCCAGCAGCTTAGATGGGACAGGCTTATACGAGCAGTACTTC,CASSLDGTGLYEQYF,TRBV7-8,15,TRBJ2-7,TRBD1,-